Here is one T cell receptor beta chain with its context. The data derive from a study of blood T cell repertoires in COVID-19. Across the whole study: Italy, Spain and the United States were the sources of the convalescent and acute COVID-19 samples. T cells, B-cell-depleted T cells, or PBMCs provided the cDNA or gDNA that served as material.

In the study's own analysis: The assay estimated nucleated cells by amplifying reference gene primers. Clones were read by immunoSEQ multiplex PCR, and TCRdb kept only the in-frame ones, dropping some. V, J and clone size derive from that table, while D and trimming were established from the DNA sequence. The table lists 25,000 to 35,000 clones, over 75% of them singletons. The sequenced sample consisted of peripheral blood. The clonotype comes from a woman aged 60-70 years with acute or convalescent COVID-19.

The CDR3 is CASCPQGVSYGYTF. In nucleotides, the CDR3 is TGTGCCAGCTGTCCTCAGGGGGTTTCCTATGGCTACACCTTC. This chain joins TRBV11-3 and TRBJ1-2, with TRBD1 matching 7 bases. Germline trimming cut 8 bases from V and 4 bases from J; bases unmatched to any gene: 10. Germline values: CDR1 SGHNT, CDR2 YENEEA. The CDR3 spans 14 residues.